Below are 26 T cell receptor beta chains sequenced from a single sample in a study of CD8 T cells in ankylosing spondylitis. Each CDR3 protein is one row after TCRdb ran MiXCR on the 5' RACE reads. This table holds about 160,000 distinct CDR3 sequences, 15% to 20% found once. Sequencing used blood, either unsorted or a sorted T cell fraction (not recorded which). The receptor set was obtained from a male donor with ankylosing spondylitis or in good health (not recorded which).

V usage is TRBV7-8 and J usage is TRBJ1-1, with D maybe TRBD1 (6 bases). Trimming cost V 4 bases and J 5 bases, with 17 bases left between them. The CDR3 length is 15 residues. The germline CDR1 and CDR2 sequences are SGHVS and FQNEAQ. CDR3 DNA: TGTGCCAGCAGCTCATCATCGTGGGGGGCGACTGAAGCTTTCTTT. Translating gives CASSSSSWGATEAFF.

This clonotype was seen ten or more times. The chain is built from TRBV7-3 and TRBJ1-4; the match to TRBD1 covers 7 bases. V lost 4 bases to trimming and J lost 0 bases; unmatched junction nucleotides: 5. Germline-derived CDR1 and CDR2 are SGHTA and FQGTGA. The CDR3 length is 16 residues. The CDR3 bases are TGTGCCAGCAGCTGCAGGACAGGCGCAACTAATGAAAAACTGTTTTTT. Translation gives CASSCRTGATNEKLFF.

As for this clonotype: This may stem from a read error, because a much larger clone lies one nucleotide away. J is TRBJ1-2 and V is TRBV12-3 or TRBV12-4; no definite D call. This CDR3 comprises 13 residues. V dropped 8 bases and J dropped 8 bases, with 18 bases sitting between them. The CDR3 here is CASERIATWGYTF. In nucleotides, the CDR3 is TGTGCCAGCGAGCGGATCGCGACATGGGGCTACACCTTC.

This clonotype was seen ten or more times. CDR3 residues: CASSFYLGGPYEQYF. CDR3 sequence (DNA): TGTGCCAGCAGTTTCTACCTCGGGGGCCCCTACGAGCAGTACTTC. V gene TRBV27 combines with J gene TRBJ2-7; possibly TRBD1 or TRBD2 for D (6 bases each). This CDR3 spans 15 amino acids. Germline V gives CDR1 MNHEY, CDR2 SMNVEV (reference sequence). Trimming left V 3 bases short and J 2 bases short, with 14 bases between.

This clonotype occurred many times. The junction departs from germline at one end; a sequencing error may be responsible. The rearrangement joins TRBV28 to TRBJ2-1, with 11 bases lining up with TRBD2. This CDR3 is 14 amino acids long. Germline V gene lookup returns CDR1 MDHEN and CDR2 SYDVKM. The DNA of the CDR3 is TGTGCCAGCAGTTTGACTAGCGGGAACAATGAGCCGTTCTTC. Its translation: CASSLTSGNNEPFF.

This clonotype was counted a few times. The CDR3 is CASVLAGGYEQYF. The CDR3 bases are TGTGCCAGCGTGCTAGCGGGAGGGTACGAGCAGTACTTC. The V and J genes are TRBV28 and TRBJ2-7; 12 positions match TRBD2. The V gene end was trimmed by 8 bases and the J gene end by 4 bases; junction bases not matched to a gene: 3. From germline, CDR1 is MDHEN and CDR2 SYDVKM. This CDR3 is built from 13 residues.

This clonotype was seen at least ten times. V usage is TRBV30 and J usage is TRBJ1-3; TRBD1 might be the D (6 bases). The CDR3 sequence is 16 residues long. In germline, CDR1 is GTSNPN, CDR2 SVGIG (reference sequence). V was shortened by 4 bases and J by 0 bases, with 16 bases between the two germline ends. The CDR3 region is CAWKPHRVSSGNTIYF. The CDR3 DNA follows: TGTGCCTGGAAGCCCCACAGGGTTTCCTCTGGAAACACCATATATTTT.

This clonotype occurred once. The chain is built from TRBV20-1 and TRBJ2-3; perhaps TRBD1 as D (6 bases). Per germline, CDR1 DFQATT and CDR2 SNEGSKA (reference sequence). V was pared by 6 bases and J by 6 bases, with 19 bases between. CDR3 length: 14 residues. The CDR3 DNA reads as TGCAGTGCCTTCCGGACAGACGAGAGGGATACGCAGTATTTT. Translated: CSAFRTDERDTQYF.

This clonotype was seen at least ten times. The chain carries TRBV5-5 and TRBJ1-1; D unclear. The CDR3 runs to 13 residues. Germline-derived CDR1 and CDR2 are SGHKS and YYEKEE (reference sequence). V was trimmed by 2 bases and J by 6 bases, leaving 11 bases between them. DNA of the CDR3: TGTGCCAGCAGCTTTGGTGAAGGGCCTGAAGCTTTCTTT. Translating it yields CASSFGEGPEAFF.

This clonotype was seen only a few times. This sequence joins TRBV5-6 and TRBJ2-1; D gene ambiguous. V was trimmed by 4 bases and J by 8 bases, leaving 19 bases between them. CDR1 is SGHDT and CDR2 is YYEEEE in the germline V gene. This CDR3 is built from 15 residues. CDR3 DNA: TGTGCCAGCAGCCCGACTGGGTTTATTATGGATGAGCAGTTCTTC. This translates into CASSPTGFIMDEQFF.

Ten or more counts support this clonotype. J is TRBJ2-5 and V is TRBV5-1; 8 nucleotides match TRBD1. Looked up from germline, CDR1 is SGHRS and CDR2 is YFSETQ. The length of the CDR3 is 15 residues. Losses at the gene ends were 4 bases for V and 5 bases for J; bases not matched to a gene: 10. The CDR3 DNA is TGCGCCAGCAGCCCCGCCGGACAGGGATACGAGACCCAGTACTTC. Translating it yields CASSPAGQGYETQYF.

This clonotype was seen at least ten times. The V gene is TRBV7-3, the J gene TRBJ2-7, with D uncertain. V was clipped by 2 bases and J by 2 bases, with 16 bases between them. The CDR3 loop spans 16 amino acids. The germline CDR1 and CDR2 sequences are SGHTA and FQGTGA. The CDR3 DNA reads TGTGCCAGCAGCTTATATCCCTCGGCCGCTACCTACGAGCAGTACTTC. Its translation: CASSLYPSAATYEQYF.

This clonotype was seen at least ten times. The rearrangement links TRBV11-2 to TRBJ2-1; a possible D gene is TRBD1 (5 bases). Germline values: CDR1 SGHAT, CDR2 FQNNGV. The length of the CDR3 is 15 residues. Trimming took 0 bases from V and 8 from J, leaving 14 bases between them. Here the CDR3 reads CASSLDQGGHDEQFF. The CDR3 nucleotides are TGTGCCAGCAGCTTAGATCAGGGCGGTCATGATGAGCAGTTCTTC.

This clonotype was detected ten times or more. The chain is built from TRBV29-1 and TRBJ2-1; 7 positions match TRBD1. This CDR3 spans 14 amino acids. The trim removed 4 bases at V and 6 bases at J, leaving 9 bases unmatched. Germline CDR1 SQVTM, CDR2 ANQGSEA. The CDR3 nucleotides read TGCAGCGTTGTATTACAGGGGCCGAGCAATGAGCAGTTCTTC. It encodes CSVVLQGPSNEQFF.

This clonotype has more than one count but fewer than ten. This chain joins TRBV5-4 and TRBJ1-6; 7 nucleotides line up with TRBD1. The trim removed 7 bases at V and 6 bases at J, leaving 7 bases unmatched. This CDR3 spans 14 amino acids. The germline V gene has CDR1 SGHNT and CDR2 YYREEE (reference sequence). CDR3 in amino acids: CASAAGTVNSPLHF. CDR3 DNA: TGTGCCAGCGCCGCCGGGACAGTTAATTCACCCCTCCACTTT.

This clonotype was seen repeatedly, ten times or more. This chain joins TRBV5-1 and TRBJ2-3; perhaps D is TRBD1 or TRBD2 (5 bases each). Trimming took off 5 bases at V and 2 bases at J, with 21 bases between the two ends. The germline gives CDR1 SGHRS, CDR2 YFSETQ. This CDR3 has 17 residues. The CDR3 here is CASRPNPRDHYTDTQYF. The CDR3 DNA sequence: TGCGCCAGCAGACCCAACCCCAGGGACCACTACACAGATACGCAGTATTTT. Full variable domain (rest looked up from reference TRBV5-1 and TRBJ2-3): KAGVTQTPRYLIKTRGQQVTLSCSPISGHRSVSWYQQTPGQGLQFLFEYFSETQRNKGNFPGRFSGRQFSNSRSEMNVSTLELGDSALYLCASRPNPRDHYTDTQYFGPGTRLTVL.

This clonotype was counted ten times or more. The genes are TRBV25-1 and TRBJ1-1; D might be TRBD1 (5 bases). The V gene lost 8 bases and the J gene lost 1 base, with 17 bases spanning the gap. Germline CDR1 and CDR2: MGHDK and SYGVNS. The CDR3 sequence is 15 residues long. Here the CDR3 reads CASGGLHHGNTEAFF. CDR3 bases: TGTGCCAGCGGGGGACTCCATCATGGGAACACTGAAGCTTTCTTT.

Many counts were recorded for this clonotype. The rearrangement links TRBV20-1 to TRBJ2-7; D might be TRBD1 (6 bases). The length of the CDR3 is 13 residues. V dropped 4 bases and J dropped 1 base, with 11 bases sitting between them. The germline CDR1 and CDR2 sequences are DFQATT and SNEGSKA (reference sequence). The CDR3 loop reads CSAKQGTSYEQYF. Written as DNA, the CDR3 is TGCAGTGCTAAACAGGGTACTTCCTACGAGCAGTACTTC.

The chain links TRBV24-1 to TRBJ2-2; 11 nucleotides line up with TRBD2. The CDR3 spans 16 residues. CDR1 and CDR2 (germline): KGHDR, SFDVKD. The V segment lost 9 bases and the J segment 0 bases; nucleotides outside the gene matches: 5. In DNA form, the CDR3 reads TGTGCCACCGGGAAGACTAGCGGGGCGAACACCGGGGAGCTGTTTTTT. It specifies CATGKTSGANTGELFF.

This clonotype was observed at least ten times. This chain links TRBV5-1 with TRBJ2-3; 10 bases are a match to TRBD1. Germline V gene lookup returns CDR1 SGHRS and CDR2 YFSETQ. V was pared by 5 bases and J by 1 base, with 4 bases of the junction left unmatched. This CDR3 is 15 amino acids long. The CDR3 here is CASRPGTGGTDTQYF. The DNA of the CDR3 is TGCGCCAGCAGGCCCGGGACAGGGGGCACAGATACGCAGTATTTT. The whole variable domain, remainder taken from reference TRBV5-1 and TRBJ2-3, is KAGVTQTPRYLIKTRGQQVTLSCSPISGHRSVSWYQQTPGQGLQFLFEYFSETQRNKGNFPGRFSGRQFSNSRSEMNVSTLELGDSALYLCASRPGTGGTDTQYFGPGTRLTVL.

This clonotype was seen only a few times. A much larger clone lies a single base off, so this may be a read error. The chain uses TRBV6-5 and TRBJ1-4, with TRBD1 matching 7 bases. Germline CDR1 is MNHEY and CDR2 is SVGAGI. The CDR3 has 15 residues. CDR3 protein: CTSSSTGTTNEKLFF. The CDR3 coding sequence is TGTACCAGCAGTTCGACAGGGACAACTAATGAAAAACTGTTTTTT.

This clonotype was seen a handful of times. This chain uses TRBV27 with TRBJ2-7, with TRBD2 matching over 11 bases. The CDR3 has 17 residues. V shed 5 bases and J 0 bases; nucleotides not matched to a gene: 9. Looked up from germline, CDR1 is MNHEY and CDR2 is SMNVEV (reference sequence). CDR3 in DNA: TGTGCCAGCAGTAAACTAGAAGGGACTAGCGGCTCCTACGAGCAGTACTTC. The encoded protein is CASSKLEGTSGSYEQYF.

Here the CDR3 reads CASRPTGVGEKLFF. CDR3 bases: TGTGCCAGCAGGCCCACAGGGGTGGGAGAAAAACTGTTTTTT. The V call is TRBV28, the J call TRBJ1-4; 7 bases fit TRBD1. Germline loops: CDR1 MDHEN, CDR2 SYDVKM. V dropped 6 bases and J dropped 8; count of bases not matched to a gene: 9. CDR3 length equals 14 residues. The full variable domain, with the rest looked up from reference TRBV28 and TRBJ1-4, is DVKVTQSSRYLVKRTGEKVFLECVQDMDHENMFWYRQDPGLGLRLIYFSYDVKMKEKGDIPEGYSVSREKKERFSLILESASTNQTSMYLCASRPTGVGEKLFFGSGTQLSVL.

This clonotype was detected only once. The rearrangement links TRBV5-6 to TRBJ2-1, with 12 bases lining up with TRBD2. Germline assignment: CDR1 SGHDT and CDR2 YYEEEE. V shed 1 base, J shed 15 bases, and the junction held 8 bases outside the gene matches. This CDR3 region has 14 residues. DNA for the CDR3: TGTGCCAGCAGCTTGAAACTAGCGGGAGGTGAGTGGTTCTTC. This gives the protein CASSLKLAGGEWFF.

Ten or more counts support this clonotype. The rearrangement links TRBV5-5 to TRBJ2-7; D tentatively reads TRBD1 or TRBD2 (5 bases each). CDR3 length: 13 residues. Germline V gene sequence: CDR1 SGHKS, CDR2 YYEKEE (reference sequence). The V gene lost 7 bases and the J gene lost 1 base, with 12 bases spanning the gap. CDR3 DNA sequence: TGTGCCAGCGGCCGGGACCAATCCTACGAGCAGTACTTC. Protein sequence: CASGRDQSYEQYF.

The table lists this clonotype with many counts. The gene calls are TRBV10-3 and TRBJ2-2; 11 nucleotides match TRBD2. Germline V gene data show CDR1 as ENHRY and CDR2 as SYGVKD. There are 17 residues in the CDR3. The trim removed 2 bases at V and 5 bases at J, leaving 7 bases unmatched. CDR3 coding DNA: TGTGCCATCAGTGAGCACACTAGCGGGAGTTATACCGGGGAGCTGTTTTTT. It yields the protein CAISEHTSGSYTGELFF.